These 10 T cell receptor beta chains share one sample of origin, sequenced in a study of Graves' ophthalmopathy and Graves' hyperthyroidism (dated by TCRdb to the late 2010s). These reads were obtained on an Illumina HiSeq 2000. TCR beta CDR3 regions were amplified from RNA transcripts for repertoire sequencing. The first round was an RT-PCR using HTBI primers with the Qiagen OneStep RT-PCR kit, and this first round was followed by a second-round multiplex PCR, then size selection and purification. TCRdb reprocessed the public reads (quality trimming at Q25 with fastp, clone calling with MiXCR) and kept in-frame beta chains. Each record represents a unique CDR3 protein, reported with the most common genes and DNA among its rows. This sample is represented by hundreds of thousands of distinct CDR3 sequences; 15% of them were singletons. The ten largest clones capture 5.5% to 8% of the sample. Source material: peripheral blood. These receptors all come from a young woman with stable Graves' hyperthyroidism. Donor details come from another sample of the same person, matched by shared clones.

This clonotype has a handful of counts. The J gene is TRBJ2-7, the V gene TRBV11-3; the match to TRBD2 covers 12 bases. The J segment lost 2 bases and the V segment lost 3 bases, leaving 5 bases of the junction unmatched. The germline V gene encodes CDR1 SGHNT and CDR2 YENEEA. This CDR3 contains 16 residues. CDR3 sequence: CASSFRASGGAYEQYF. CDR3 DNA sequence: TGTGCCAGCAGCTTCCGGGCTAGCGGGGGGGCCTACGAGCAGTACTTC.

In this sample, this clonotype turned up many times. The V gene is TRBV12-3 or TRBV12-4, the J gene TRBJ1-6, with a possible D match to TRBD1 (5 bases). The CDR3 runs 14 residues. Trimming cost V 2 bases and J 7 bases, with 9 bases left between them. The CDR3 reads CASSLRGNNSPLHF. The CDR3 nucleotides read TGTGCCAGCAGTTTAAGGGGAAACAATTCACCCCTCCACTTT.

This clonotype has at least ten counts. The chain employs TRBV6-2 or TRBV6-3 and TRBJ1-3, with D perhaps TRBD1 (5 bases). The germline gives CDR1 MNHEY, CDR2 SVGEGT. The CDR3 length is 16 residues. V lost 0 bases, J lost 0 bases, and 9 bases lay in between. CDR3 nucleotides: TGTGCCAGCAGTTACTCCCGACAGCGCTCTGGAAACACCATATATTTT. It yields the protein CASSYSRQRSGNTIYF.

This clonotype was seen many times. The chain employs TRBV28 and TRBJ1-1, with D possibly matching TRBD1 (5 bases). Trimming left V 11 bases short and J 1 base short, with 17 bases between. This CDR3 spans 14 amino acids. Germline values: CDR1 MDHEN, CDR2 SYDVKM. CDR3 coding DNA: TGTGCCGTACAAGATGGGGGGACGAACACTGAAGCTTTCTTT. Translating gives CAVQDGGTNTEAFF.

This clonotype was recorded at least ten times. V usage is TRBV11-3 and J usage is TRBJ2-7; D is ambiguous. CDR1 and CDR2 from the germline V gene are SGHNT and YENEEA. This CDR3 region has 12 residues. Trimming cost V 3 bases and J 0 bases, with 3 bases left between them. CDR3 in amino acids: CASSFNSYEQYF. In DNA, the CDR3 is TGTGCCAGCAGCTTCAACTCCTACGAGCAGTACTTC. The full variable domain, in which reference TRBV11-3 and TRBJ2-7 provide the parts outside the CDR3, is EAGVVQSPRYKIIEKKQPVAFWCNPISGHNTLYWYLQNLGQGPELLIRYENEEAVDDSQLPKDRFSAERLKGVDSTLKIQPAELGDSAVYLCASSFNSYEQYFGPGTRLTVT.

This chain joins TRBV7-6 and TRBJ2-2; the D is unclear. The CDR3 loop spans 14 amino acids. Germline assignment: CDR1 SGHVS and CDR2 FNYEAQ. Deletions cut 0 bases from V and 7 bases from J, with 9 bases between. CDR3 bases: TGTGCCAGCAGCTTAGCGTGGGGAATCGGGGAGCTGTTTTTT. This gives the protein CASSLAWGIGELFF. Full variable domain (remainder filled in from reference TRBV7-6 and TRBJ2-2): GAGVSQSPRYKVTKRGQDVALRCDPISGHVSLYWYRQALGQGPEFLTYFNYEAQQDKSGLPNDRFSAERPEGSISTLTIQRTEQRDSAMYRCASSLAWGIGELFFGEGSRLTVL.

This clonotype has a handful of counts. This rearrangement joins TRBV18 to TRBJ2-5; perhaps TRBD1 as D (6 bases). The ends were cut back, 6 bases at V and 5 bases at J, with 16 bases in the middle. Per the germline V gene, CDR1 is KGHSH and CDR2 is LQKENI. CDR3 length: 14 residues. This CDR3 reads CASSQQGRKETQYF. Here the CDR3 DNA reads TGTGCCAGCTCCCAACAGGGACGGAAGGAGACCCAGTACTTC. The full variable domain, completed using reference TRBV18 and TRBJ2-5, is NAGVMQNPRHLVRRRGQEARLRCSPMKGHSHVYWYRQLPEEGLKFMVYLQKENIIDESGMPKERFSAEFPKEGPSILRIQQVVRGDSAAYFCASSQQGRKETQYFGPGTRLLVL.

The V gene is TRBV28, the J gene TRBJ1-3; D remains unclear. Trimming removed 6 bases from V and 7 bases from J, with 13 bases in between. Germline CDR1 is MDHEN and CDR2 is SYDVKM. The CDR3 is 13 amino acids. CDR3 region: CASRDPNNNTIYF. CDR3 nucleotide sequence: TGTGCCAGCAGAGACCCAAACAACAACACCATATATTTT.

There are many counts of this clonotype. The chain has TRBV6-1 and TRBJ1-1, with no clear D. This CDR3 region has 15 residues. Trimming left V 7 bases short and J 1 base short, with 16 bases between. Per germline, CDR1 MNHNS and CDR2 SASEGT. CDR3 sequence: CASKVVWGGNTEAFF. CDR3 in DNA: TGTGCCAGCAAGGTGGTTTGGGGTGGGAACACTGAAGCTTTCTTT.

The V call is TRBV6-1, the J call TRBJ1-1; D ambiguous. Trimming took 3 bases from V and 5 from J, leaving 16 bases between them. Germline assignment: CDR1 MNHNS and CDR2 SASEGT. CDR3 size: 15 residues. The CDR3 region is CASSDVRVTRTEAFF. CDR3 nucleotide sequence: TGTGCCAGCAGTGATGTAAGGGTAACGAGGACTGAAGCTTTCTTT.